The entry that follows covers one T cell receptor (beta chain) sequence. Using its own MiXCR run on the RT-PCR reads, TCRdb lists one record per CDR3 protein. The sample holds over 200,000 distinct CDR3 sequences; around 41% are singletons and the top ten take approximately 10%. The data originate from a study of patients and donors after allogeneic stem cell transplantation. Germline V lookup: CDR1 SEHNR, CDR2 FQNEAQ (reference sequence). V lost 5 bases, J lost 11 bases, and 6 bases lay in between. The CDR3 consists of 9 residues. Sequences were obtained from blood, either unsorted or a sorted T cell fraction (not recorded which). The gene calls are TRBV7-9 and TRBJ1-1; D is undetermined. This TCR was recovered from a human donor who was either an allogeneic HSCT recipient or a stem cell or donor lymphocyte infusion donor (not recorded which). It is not recorded whose cells these are; they may come from a transplant donor. The CDR3: CASSPAAFF. The CDR3 DNA reads as TGTGCCAGCAGCCCGGCGGCTTTCTTT. Full variable domain (missing parts from reference TRBV7-9 and TRBJ1-1): DTGVSQNPRHKITKRGQNVTFRCDPISEHNRLYWYRQTLGQGPEFLTYFQNEAQLEKSRLLSDRFSAERPKGSFSTLEIQRTEQGDSAMYLCASSPAAFFGQGTRLTVV.